A selection of T cell receptor beta chains follows, all from one sample in a study of vaccination and CD4 T cells after COVID-19. TCRdb fed the PCR reads into MiXCR, producing one record per CDR3 protein. The data hold about 9,300 distinct CDR3 sequences, with less than 40% observed a single time. No cognate antigen is known for these TCRs. Sequencing used CD4+ T cells from blood, cultured in vitro. These receptors came from a human donor in good health. Each CDR3 is given with its conserved first and last residue. D genes are given only for firm matches. Clone size, where shown, is once, few, many, or a class for clones that have expanded.

d_gene,v_gene,len,j_gene,abundance,CDR3aa,CDR3nt
.,TRBV29-1,13,TRBJ1-1,.,CSATTDTNTEAFF,TGCAGCGCGACTACAGATACCAACACTGAAGCTTTCTTT
.,TRBV6-1,16,TRBJ2-7,few,CASSSNSGAKTYEQYF,TGTGCCAGCAGCTCAAATAGCGGAGCGAAGACCTACGAGCAGTACTTC
.,TRBV7-9,14,TRBJ2-3,.,CASSFGQTTDTQYF,TGTGCCAGCAGCTTTGGACAGACAACAGATACGCAGTATTTT
TRBD2,TRBV20-1,14,TRBJ2-7,few,CSARRGGSNYEQYF,TGCAGTGCTAGACGGGGCGGGAGCAACTACGAGCAGTACTTC
TRBD1,TRBV6-1,15,TRBJ2-1,.,CASNIRQGSYNEQFF,TGTGCCAGCAATATCCGACAGGGCAGCTACAATGAGCAGTTCTTC
.,TRBV6-1,11,TRBJ2-1,.,CASTGLNEQFF,TGTGCCAGCACGGGTTTGAATGAGCAGTTCTTC
.,TRBV2,12,TRBJ1-6,hyperexpanded,CASRGTGSPLHF,TGTGCCAGCAGGGGAACAGGCTCACCCCTCCACTTT
TRBD2,TRBV7-2,16,TRBJ2-1,.,CASSSRTRSGSDEQFF,TGTGCCAGCAGCTCCCGGACTAGGAGCGGGAGCGATGAGCAGTTCTTC
.,TRBV20-1,15,TRBJ1-1,.,CSARPSGGGWSKAFF,TGCAGTGCTAGACCCTCGGGGGGCGGATGGTCTAAGGCTTTCTTT
TRBD1,TRBV7-2,15,TRBJ2-3,.,CASSLGQRGTDTQYF,TGTGCCAGCAGCTTGGGACAGAGAGGGACAGATACGCAGTATTTT
.,TRBV20-1,12,TRBJ2-5,few,CSATSEWETQYF,TGCAGTGCTACCAGCGAATGGGAGACCCAGTACTTC
.,TRBV6-5,17,TRBJ2-4,.,CASSYSFGISAKNIQYF,TGTGCCAGCAGTTACTCTTTCGGGATATCAGCCAAAAACATTCAGTACTTC
.,TRBV6-2/TRBV6-3,22,TRBJ2-7,.,CASTNQTSMYLCASSLDYEQYF,.
TRBD1,TRBV7-2,14,TRBJ1-5,few,CASSPGQGNQPQHF,TGTGCCAGCAGCCCCGGACAGGGCAATCAGCCCCAGCATTTT
.,TRBV6-1,12,TRBJ1-1,few,CASSMAGGEAFF,TGTGCCAGCAGCATGGCGGGAGGGGAAGCTTTCTTT
.,TRBV5-1,13,TRBJ1-2,.,CASSETGLYGYTF,TGCGCCAGCAGCGAAACAGGACTCTATGGCTACACCTTC
TRBD1,TRBV7-8,17,TRBJ2-7,.,CASSLVGTGAGSYEQYF,TGTGCCAGCAGCTTAGTGGGGACAGGGGCCGGCTCCTACGAGCAGTACTTC